The 10 T cell receptor beta chains reported below all come from one sample, sequenced in a study of cytomegalovirus exposure and HLA in healthy donors (dated by TCRdb to about 2017). The method was the immunoSEQ multiplex PCR assay. For the multiplex PCR, a mixture combining 60 forward primers for TCR Vbeta segments and 13 reverse primers for TCR Jbeta segments was used. TCRdb mirrors the immuneACCESS table, restricted to in-frame sequences. Some clones are absent from its copies; in checked studies, under half trace to an unresolved V gene, and the reason for the others is unknown. This sample is represented by 35,000 to 45,000 clones; approximately 70% of them were singletons. The ten largest clones add up to about 6.5% of the sample. Sequenced: PBMCs. These receptors were collected from a man under 40 in good health and CMV-seronegative.

Here the CDR3 DNA reads TGCAGCGTTGAAGGGCGACTAGACGCAGATACGCAGTATTTT. This translates into CSVEGRLDADTQYF. This chain joins TRBV29-1 and TRBJ2-3, with D possibly being TRBD2 (6 bases). V was trimmed by 1 base and J by 4 bases, leaving 12 bases between them. The germline V gene encodes CDR1 SQVTM and CDR2 ANQGSEA. The CDR3 has 14 residues.

The rearrangement joins TRBV14 to TRBJ2-1; maybe TRBD1 (5 bases). CDR1 and CDR2 (germline): SGHDN, FVKESK. The length of the CDR3 is 12 residues. V lost 1 base and J 11 bases, leaving 9 bases between the germline ends. This chain's CDR3 is CASSQAKGKQFF. The CDR3 region has the DNA TGTGCCAGCAGCCAAGCCAAGGGGAAGCAGTTCTTC.

V is TRBV7-9 and J is TRBJ2-1; 8 positions match TRBD2. CDR3 size: 16 residues. CDR1 and CDR2 from the germline V gene are SEHNR and FQNEAQ (reference sequence). V was clipped by 5 bases and J by 0 bases; unmatched bases: 6. This chain's CDR3 is CASSARLASSYNEQFF. The CDR3 DNA is TGTGCCAGCAGCGCCCGACTAGCGAGCTCCTACAATGAGCAGTTCTTC.

The chain couples TRBV19 to TRBJ2-7, with a tentative D call TRBD2 (5 bases). CDR1 and CDR2 from the germline V gene are LNHDA and SQIVND (reference sequence). Trimming took 3 bases from V and 6 from J, leaving 15 bases between them. This CDR3 comprises 14 residues. The CDR3 DNA reads as TGTGCCAGTAGTATCTCCGGGAAGGCAGGCGAGCAGTACTTC. This codes for CASSISGKAGEQYF. Together with reference TRBV19 and TRBJ2-7, the CDR3 gives the full variable domain: DGGITQSPKYLFRKEGQNVTLSCEQNLNHDAMYWYRQDPGQGLRLIYYSQIVNDFQKGDIAEGYSVSREKKESFPLTVTSAQKNPTAFYLCASSISGKAGEQYFGPGTRLTVT.

The chain couples TRBV6-5 to TRBJ1-5, with D unresolved. The germline V and J ends were trimmed by 4 bases and 5 bases, with 9 bases remaining between them. The germline V gene has CDR1 MNHEY and CDR2 SVGAGI. The CDR3 contains 13 residues. Written as DNA, the CDR3 is TGTGCCAGCAGTTCCGGGATTCATCAGCCCCAGCATTTT. Translated, it gives CASSSGIHQPQHF.

The chain couples TRBV5-1 to TRBJ2-2; D gene ambiguous. Per the germline V gene, CDR1 is SGHRS and CDR2 is YFSETQ. The CDR3 spans 14 residues. Trimming stripped 0 bases from V and 4 bases from J, with 7 bases between. Here the CDR3 DNA reads TGCGCCAGCAGCTTGGTTGATAGCACCGGGGAGCTGTTTTTT. It specifies CASSLVDSTGELFF.

V and J are TRBV6-5 and TRBJ1-3; no firm D call. The CDR3 contains 15 residues. Germline V CDR1 and CDR2: MNHEY, SVGAGI. Trimming pared 6 bases from V and 0 bases from J, leaving 12 bases between. CDR3 in amino acids: CASRTGEGSGNTIYF. The CDR3 DNA is TGTGCCAGCAGGACCGGGGAAGGCTCTGGAAACACCATATATTTT.

In its sample, this clone was seen a few times. The chain joins TRBV11-3 to TRBJ2-2; D call uncertain. V lost 4 bases and J lost 6, with 6 bases in between. The germline V gene has CDR1 SGHNT and CDR2 YENEEA. The CDR3 is made up of 12 amino acids. The CDR3 DNA reads TGTGCCAGCAGCTCTCTTGCCGGGGAGCTGTTTTTT. It specifies CASSSLAGELFF.

The chain joins TRBV5-4 to TRBJ2-1; 8 nucleotides agree with TRBD1. The germline gives CDR1 SGHNT, CDR2 YYREEE (reference sequence). CDR3 length: 16 residues. Trimming at V came to 4 bases and at J to 1 base, leaving 7 bases not matched to a gene. CDR3 loop: CASSRKTGVSYNEQFF. In nucleotides, the CDR3 is TGTGCCAGCAGCCGCAAGACAGGGGTGTCCTACAATGAGCAGTTCTTC.

The rearrangement uses TRBV29-1 and TRBJ2-5, with a tentative D call TRBD1 (6 bases). Trimming took 5 bases from V and 2 from J, leaving 9 bases between them. CDR3 length: 12 amino acids. The germline CDR1 and CDR2 sequences are SQVTM and ANQGSEA. The CDR3 DNA sequence: TGCAGCGTTAGTCAGGGGCAAGAGACCCAGTACTTC. Translation: CSVSQGQETQYF.